This T cell receptor beta chain appears in the sequencing data of a study of blood T cell repertoires in COVID-19. Assay: immunoSEQ multiplex PCR; the TCRdb copy retains only in-frame clones and omits some. The table has roughly 280,000 clones, about 85% seen once. V lost 4 bases to trimming and J lost 7 bases; unmatched junction nucleotides: 6. The germline V gene encodes CDR1 SGHTA and CDR2 FQGNSA. The CDR3 length is 13 residues. Sequenced material: peripheral blood. The V call is TRBV7-2, the J call TRBJ1-1, with TRBD1 identical over 7 bases. The clonotype was recovered from a woman aged 45-65 years who had recovered from COVID-19. CDR3 residues: CASSYRGGNEAFF. CDR3 coding DNA: TGTGCCAGCAGCTACAGGGGCGGGAATGAAGCTTTCTTT.